The 13 T cell receptor beta chains below all came from one sample that was sequenced in a study of molecular identifiers for immune sequencing clone quantification listed by TCRdb under 2018. Library preparation used PCR. Sequencing instrument: Illumina HiSeq 4000. TCRdb itself trimmed the public reads at Q25 with fastp, ran MiXCR and retained productive beta chains. Records with the same CDR3 protein are collapsed into one entry carrying the most frequent genes and DNA. The sample contains 88,000 or so distinct CDR3 sequences, around a fifth of them found a single time. Together, the top ten hold 1% to 1.2% of the sample. The sequenced material came from naive CD8+ T cells from blood, with Jurkat cell RNA spiked in. This sample's cell subset or site label indicates: FACS-sorted CD8+CD4-CCR7+CD45RA+ naive T cells. All receptors come from a human donor in good health. Some libraries in this study had Jurkat cell RNA spiked in.

The chain uses TRBV14 and TRBJ2-5; unclear D gene. Germline CDR1 is SGHDN and CDR2 is FVKESK. This CDR3 has 13 amino acids. Trimming shortened V by 8 bases and J by 0 bases, and 10 bases separated the two germline ends. CDR3 DNA sequence: TGTGCCAGCCGAGACAACCACCAAGAGACCCAGTACTTC. This gives the protein CASRDNHQETQYF.

Of note for this clonotype: A read error is possible here, since a much larger clone lies one base away. The DNA of the CDR3 is TGCGCCAGCAGCCCTGAACAGGGGATGAACACTGAAGCTTTCTTT. It specifies CASSPEQGMNTEAFF. The J gene is TRBJ1-1, the V gene TRBV5-1; 7 nucleotides line up with TRBD1. Trimming took 4 bases from V and 0 from J; bases not matched to a gene: 6. Per germline, CDR1 SGHRS and CDR2 YFSETQ. This CDR3 contains 15 residues. Supplemented by reference TRBV5-1 and TRBJ1-1, the full variable domain reads KAGVTQTPRYLIKTRGQQVTLSCSPISGHRSVSWYQQTPGQGLQFLFEYFSETQRNKGNFPGRFSGRQFSNSRSEMNVSTLELGDSALYLCASSPEQGMNTEAFFGQGTRLTVV.

The chain combines TRBV9 with TRBJ2-1, with 8 bases fitting TRBD2. V lost 0 bases to trimming and J lost 8 bases; unmatched junction nucleotides: 4. This CDR3 comprises 14 residues. CDR1 and CDR2 from the germline V gene are SGDLS and YYNGEE. The CDR3 DNA sequence: TGTGCCAGCAGCGTAGATTTGCGGGAGGATGAGCAGTTCTTC. This codes for CASSVDLREDEQFF.

This clonotype was detected ten times or more. This chain connects TRBV12-5 to TRBJ2-3; a possible D gene is TRBD2 (6 bases). Germline values: CDR1 LGHNT, CDR2 FRNRAP. V lost 4 bases to trimming and J lost 3 bases, with 20 bases between them. CDR3 length equals 17 residues. CDR3 sequence: CASGSTLSGSGTDTQYF. The CDR3 region has the DNA TGTGCTAGTGGTTCGACCCTTTCCGGGAGCGGGACAGATACGCAGTATTTT.

This chain uses TRBV13 with TRBJ2-2; D is possibly TRBD2 (5 bases). The ends were cut back, 7 bases at V and 2 bases at J, with 14 bases in the middle. There are 15 residues in the CDR3. Germline V gene sequence: CDR1 PRHDT, CDR2 FYEKMQ (reference sequence). The CDR3 here is CASNLGRGNTGELFF. The CDR3, as DNA: TGTGCCAGCAACCTGGGTCGGGGAAACACCGGGGAGCTGTTTTTT.

To note about this clonotype: A much more abundant neighbour one base away suggests this may be a read error. J is TRBJ2-3 and V is TRBV27; the D gene is possibly TRBD2 (6 bases). Per germline, CDR1 MNHEY and CDR2 SMNVEV (reference sequence). The CDR3 runs 13 residues. The CDR3 is CAGSSGSSDTQYF. CDR3 bases: TGTGCCGGCAGTTCCGGGAGCTCAGATACGCAGTATTTT.

There are many counts of this clonotype. The J gene is TRBJ2-3, the V gene TRBV29-1; 10 positions agree with TRBD2. V dropped 3 bases and J dropped 7; count of bases not matched to a gene: 7. The CDR3 has 14 amino acids. Germline V gives CDR1 SQVTM, CDR2 ANQGSEA. The CDR3 spells CSVDGLAGAHTQYF. For the CDR3, the DNA is TGCAGCGTTGATGGGCTAGCGGGGGCCCATACGCAGTATTTT.

This clonotype was observed a handful of times. The CDR3 DNA reads as TGTGCCAGTAGTCAGGGAGTAGGCACTGAAGCTTTCTTT. Protein product: CASSQGVGTEAFF. The V and J genes are TRBV19 and TRBJ1-1; D might be TRBD1 (5 bases). There are 13 residues in the CDR3. The V gene lost 5 bases and the J gene lost 4 bases, with 11 bases spanning the gap. Germline assignment: CDR1 LNHDA and CDR2 SQIVND (reference sequence).

There are a few counts of this clonotype. CDR3 loop: CASQWGGGQPQHF. The CDR3 DNA reads as TGTGCCAGTCAATGGGGGGGGGGTCAGCCCCAGCATTTT. The chain uses TRBV19 and TRBJ1-5, with D tentatively TRBD1 (5 bases). V shed 8 bases and J shed 6 bases, with 14 bases lying between them. The CDR3 loop spans 13 amino acids. The germline gives CDR1 LNHDA, CDR2 SQIVND (reference sequence).

In the case of this clonotype: This may be a read error, as it is one base from a much larger clone. The conserved phenylalanine or tryptophan is not found at the CDR3 terminus, so this likely reflects a read error. V is TRBV30 and J is TRBJ2-3; D might be TRBD1 (5 bases). Trimming left V 1 base short and J 0 bases short, with 8 bases between. This CDR3 is 14 amino acids long. Per the germline V gene, CDR1 is GTSNPN and CDR2 is SVGIG (reference sequence). For the CDR3, the DNA is TGTGCCTGGAGTGGGACAACTAGCACAGATACGCAGTATATT. It specifies CAWSGTTSTDTQYI.

This clonotype was counted a few times. J is TRBJ2-7 and V is TRBV30; 9 bases align to TRBD1. Germline V gene data show CDR1 as GTSNPN and CDR2 as SVGIG (reference sequence). The V gene end was trimmed by 1 base and the J gene end by 3 bases; junction bases not matched to a gene: 10. This CDR3 spans 16 amino acids. The CDR3 spells CAWSATPGQGYYEQYF. DNA for the CDR3: TGTGCCTGGAGTGCCACCCCGGGACAGGGTTACTACGAGCAGTACTTC. Filled out from reference TRBV30 and TRBJ2-7, the complete variable domain reads SQTIHQWPATLVQPVGSPLSLECTVEGTSNPNLYWYRQAAGRGLQLLFYSVGIGQISSEVPQNLSASRPQDRQFILSSKKLLLSDSGFYLCAWSATPGQGYYEQYFGPGTRLTVT.

In its sample, this clonotype was seen many times. This chain connects TRBV12-3 or TRBV12-4 to TRBJ1-5; D is possibly TRBD1 (6 bases). The V and J ends lost 5 bases and 6 bases respectively, with 23 bases between them. The CDR3 totals 17 residues. As DNA, the CDR3 is TGTGCCAGCAGTCATCTTATTGTCCCTTTGGACAGTCAGCCCCAGCATTTT. Protein sequence: CASSHLIVPLDSQPQHF.

As regards this clonotype: Being one base from a much bigger clone, this may be a read error. V and J are TRBV19 and TRBJ1-5, with 8 nucleotides matching TRBD1. Germline values: CDR1 LNHDA, CDR2 SQIVND (reference sequence). This CDR3 contains 15 residues. CDR3: CDSLTGGRGNQPQHF. In DNA form, the CDR3 reads TGTGACAGCCTCACAGGGGGAAGGGGCAATCAGCCCCAGCATTTT.